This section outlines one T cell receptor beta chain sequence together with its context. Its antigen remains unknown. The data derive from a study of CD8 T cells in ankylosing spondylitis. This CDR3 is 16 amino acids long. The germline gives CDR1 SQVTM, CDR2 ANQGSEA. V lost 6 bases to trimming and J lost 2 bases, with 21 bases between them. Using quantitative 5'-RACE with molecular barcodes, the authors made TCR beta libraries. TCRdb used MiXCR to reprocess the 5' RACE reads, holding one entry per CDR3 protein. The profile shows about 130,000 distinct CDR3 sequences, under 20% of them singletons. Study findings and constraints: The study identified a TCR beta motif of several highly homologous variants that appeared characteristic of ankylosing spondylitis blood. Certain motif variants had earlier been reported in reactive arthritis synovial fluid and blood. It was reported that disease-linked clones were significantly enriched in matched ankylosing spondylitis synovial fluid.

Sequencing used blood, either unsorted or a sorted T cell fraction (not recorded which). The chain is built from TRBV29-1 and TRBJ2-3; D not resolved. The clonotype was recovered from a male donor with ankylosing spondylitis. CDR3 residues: CSVVRPGPSFTDTQYF. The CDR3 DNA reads TGCAGCGTAGTTAGGCCCGGGCCCTCCTTCACAGATACGCAGTATTTT.